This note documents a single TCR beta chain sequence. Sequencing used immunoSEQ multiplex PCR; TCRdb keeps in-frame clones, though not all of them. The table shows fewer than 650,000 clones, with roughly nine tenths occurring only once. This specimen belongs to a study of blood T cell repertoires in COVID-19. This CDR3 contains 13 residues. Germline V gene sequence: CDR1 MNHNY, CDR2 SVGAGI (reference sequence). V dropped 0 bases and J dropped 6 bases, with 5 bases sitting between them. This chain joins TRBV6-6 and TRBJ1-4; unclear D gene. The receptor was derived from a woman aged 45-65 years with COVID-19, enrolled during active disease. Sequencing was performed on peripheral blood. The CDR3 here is CASSYSSYEKLFF. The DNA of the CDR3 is TGTGCCAGCAGTTACTCGTCCTATGAAAAACTGTTTTTT.